This T cell receptor (beta chain) was captured by sequencing in a study of CD8+CD57+ T cells in acquired aplastic anemia. CDR3 size: 15 residues. After removal of 4 bases from V and 0 bases from J, the junction contained 4 bases not matched to a gene. Germline V CDR1 and CDR2: SNHLY, FYNNEI. On this clonotype: Antigen specificity is unknown.

The sequenced patients had an expansion of CD8+CD57+ cells seen by flow cytometry. Study conclusions and caveats: Patients and controls had CD8+ Simpson's diversity values that were not significantly distinct.

Template material for TCR beta VDJ and CDR3 profiling consisted of genomic DNA. One entry per CDR3 protein, called by TCRdb with MiXCR from the reads. The sample lists fewer than 300,000 distinct CDR3 sequences; approximately 79% were seen once. The rearrangement joins TRBV2 to TRBJ2-3; 7 nucleotides match TRBD2. The sequencing sample was made of sorted CD4+, CD8+, or CD8+CD57+ T cells (not recorded which) from PBMCs. The TCR originated in a human donor with aplastic anemia. Here the CDR3 DNA reads TGTGCCAGCAGTGGTGGCGGGGGTAGCACAGATACGCAGTATTTT. Its protein product is CASSGGGGSTDTQYF.